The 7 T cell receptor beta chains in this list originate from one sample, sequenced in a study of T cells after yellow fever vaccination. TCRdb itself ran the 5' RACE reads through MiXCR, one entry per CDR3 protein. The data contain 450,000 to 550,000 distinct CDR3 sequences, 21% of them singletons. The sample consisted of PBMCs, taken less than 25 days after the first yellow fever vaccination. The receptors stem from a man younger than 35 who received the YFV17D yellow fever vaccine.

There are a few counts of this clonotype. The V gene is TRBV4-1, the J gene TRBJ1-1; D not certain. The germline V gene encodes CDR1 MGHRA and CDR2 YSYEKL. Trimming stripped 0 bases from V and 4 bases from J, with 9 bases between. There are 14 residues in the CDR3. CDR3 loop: CASSQDRGATEAFF. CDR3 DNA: TGCGCCAGCAGCCAAGACCGGGGTGCCACTGAAGCTTTCTTT.

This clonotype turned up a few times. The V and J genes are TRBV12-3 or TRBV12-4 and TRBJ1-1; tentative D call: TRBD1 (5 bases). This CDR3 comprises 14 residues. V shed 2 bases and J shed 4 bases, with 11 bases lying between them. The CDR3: CASSLRGEGTEAFF. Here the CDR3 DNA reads TGTGCCAGCAGTTTACGGGGGGAGGGCACTGAAGCTTTCTTT.

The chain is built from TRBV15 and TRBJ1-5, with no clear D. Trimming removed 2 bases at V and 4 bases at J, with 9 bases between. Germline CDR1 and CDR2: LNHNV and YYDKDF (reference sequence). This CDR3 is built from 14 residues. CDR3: CATSRSRPNQPQHF. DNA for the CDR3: TGTGCCACCAGCAGATCCAGGCCGAATCAGCCCCAGCATTTT.

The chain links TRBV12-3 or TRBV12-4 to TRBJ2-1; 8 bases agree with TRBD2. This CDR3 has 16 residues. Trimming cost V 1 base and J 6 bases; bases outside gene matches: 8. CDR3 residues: CASSLVWRGEGNEQFF. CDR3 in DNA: TGTGCCAGCAGTTTAGTATGGCGGGGGGAGGGCAATGAGCAGTTCTTC.

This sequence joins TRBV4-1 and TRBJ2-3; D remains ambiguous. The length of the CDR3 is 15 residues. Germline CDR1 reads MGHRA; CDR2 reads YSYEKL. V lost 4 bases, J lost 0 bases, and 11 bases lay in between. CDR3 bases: TGCGCCAGCAGCCTCTGGGCGGCTAGCACAGATACGCAGTATTTT. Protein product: CASSLWAASTDTQYF.

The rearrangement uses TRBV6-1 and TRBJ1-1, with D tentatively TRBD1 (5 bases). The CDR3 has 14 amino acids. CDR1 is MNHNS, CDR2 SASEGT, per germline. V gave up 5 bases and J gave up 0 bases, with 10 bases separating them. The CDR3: CASSPGGVNTEAFF. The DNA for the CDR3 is TGTGCCAGCAGTCCGGGGGGTGTGAACACTGAAGCTTTCTTT.

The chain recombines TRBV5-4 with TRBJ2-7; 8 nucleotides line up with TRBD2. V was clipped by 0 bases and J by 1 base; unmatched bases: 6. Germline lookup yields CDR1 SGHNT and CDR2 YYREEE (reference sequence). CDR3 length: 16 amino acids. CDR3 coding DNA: TGTGCCAGCAGCTTGGCGGGGGGGCCCTCTTCCTACGAGCAGTACGTC. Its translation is CASSLAGGPSSYEQYV.